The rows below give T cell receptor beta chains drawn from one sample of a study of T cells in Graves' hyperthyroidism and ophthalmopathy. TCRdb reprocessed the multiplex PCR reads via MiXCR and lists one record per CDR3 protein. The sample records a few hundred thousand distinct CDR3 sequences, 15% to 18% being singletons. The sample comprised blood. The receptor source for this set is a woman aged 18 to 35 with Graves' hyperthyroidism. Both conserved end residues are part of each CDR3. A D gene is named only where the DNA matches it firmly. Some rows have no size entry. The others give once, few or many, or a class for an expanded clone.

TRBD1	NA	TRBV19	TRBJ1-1	CASIGTGGKKEAFF	TGTGCCAGTATAGGGACAGGGGGCAAGAAGGAAGCTTTCTTT
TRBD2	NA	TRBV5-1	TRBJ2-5	CASSLEASGSLRETQYF	TGCGCCAGCAGCTTGGAGGCTAGCGGGAGTCTTCGAGAGACCCAGTACTTC
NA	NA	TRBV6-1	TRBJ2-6	CASSEAGFVGANVLTF	TGTGCCAGCAGTGAAGCAGGGTTTGTGGGGGCCAACGTCCTGACTTTC
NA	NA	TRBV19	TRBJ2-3	CASRFERASDTQYF	TGTGCCAGTAGATTCGAGAGGGCGTCAGATACGCAGTATTTT
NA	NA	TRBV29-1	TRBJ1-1	CSVSGFITEAFF	TGCAGCGTTTCCGGTTTTATCACTGAAGCTTTCTTT
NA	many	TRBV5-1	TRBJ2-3	CASSLAVRGDTDTQYF	TGCGCCAGCAGCTTGGCTGTTCGGGGAGACACAGATACGCAGTATTTT
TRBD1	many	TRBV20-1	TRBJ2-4	CSAIGQGANIQYF	TGCAGTGCTATCGGACAGGGGGCGAACATTCAGTACTTC
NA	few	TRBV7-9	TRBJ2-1	CASSYPGGVRDYNEQFF	TGTGCCAGCAGCTATCCAGGGGGGGTCCGGGACTACAATGAGCAGTTCTTC
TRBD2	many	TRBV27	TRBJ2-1	CASSPLTSGSGNEQFF	TGTGCCAGCAGTCCTTTGACTAGCGGGAGTGGGAATGAGCAGTTCTTC
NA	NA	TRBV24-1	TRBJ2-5	CATSDFPRGIQETQYF	TGTGCCACCAGTGATTTCCCGAGGGGGATCCAAGAGACCCAGTACTTC
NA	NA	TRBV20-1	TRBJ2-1	CSLLRGNEQFF	TGCAGCCTACTTAGAGGCAATGAGCAGTTCTTC
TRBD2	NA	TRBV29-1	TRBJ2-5	CSVSGGAHETQYF	TGCAGCGTTAGCGGGGGGGCCCACGAGACCCAGTACTTC
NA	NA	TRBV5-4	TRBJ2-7	CASSLERGNSYEQYF	TGTGCCAGCAGCTTGGAGAGAGGGAACTCCTACGAGCAGTACTTC
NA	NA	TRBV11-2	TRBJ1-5	CASSETSAVNQPQHF	TGTGCCAGCAGCGAGACTAGTGCGGTCAATCAGCCCCAGCATTTT
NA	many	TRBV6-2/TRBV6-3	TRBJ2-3	CASSPREPDTQYF	TGTGCCAGCAGCCCCCGGGAGCCAGATACGCAGTATTTT
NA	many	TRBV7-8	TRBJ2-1	CASSLGRLAHNEQFF	TGTGCCAGCAGCTTAGGTCGGCTAGCTCACAATGAGCAGTTCTTC
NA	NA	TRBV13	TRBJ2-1	CASSLMSSPRKQFF	TGTGCCAGCAGCTTAATGAGTAGTCCTCGTAAGCAGTTCTTC
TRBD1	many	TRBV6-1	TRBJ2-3	CASSGTGGIPTDTQYF	TGTGCCAGCAGTGGGACAGGGGGGATACCCACAGATACGCAGTATTTT
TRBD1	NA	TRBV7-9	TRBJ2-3	CASSTRQGWNTDTQYF	TGTGCCAGCAGCACCCGACAGGGCTGGAACACAGATACGCAGTATTTT
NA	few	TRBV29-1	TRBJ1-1	CSVQGRGMNTEAFF	TGCAGCGTACAAGGACGGGGGATGAACACTGAAGCTTTCTTT
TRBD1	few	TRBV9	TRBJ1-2	CASSVLTGGGYTF	TGTGCCAGCAGCGTTCTGACAGGGGGTGGCTACACCTTC
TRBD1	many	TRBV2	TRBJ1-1	CASSGTGQTEAFF	TGTGCCAGCAGCGGGACAGGTCAAACTGAAGCTTTCTTT
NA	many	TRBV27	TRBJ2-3	CASKSYRALSTDTQYF	TGTGCCAGCAAATCCTACAGGGCCCTTAGCACAGATACGCAGTATTTT
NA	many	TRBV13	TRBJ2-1	CASSFSAEYNEQFF	TGTGCCAGCAGCTTCTCAGCCGAATACAATGAGCAGTTCTTC
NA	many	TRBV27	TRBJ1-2	CASSTSHLYGYTF	TGTGCCAGCAGTACGTCCCATCTTTATGGCTACACCTTC
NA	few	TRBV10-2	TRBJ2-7	CASKWTASYEQYF	TGCGCCAGCAAGTGGACGGCGTCCTACGAGCAGTACTTC
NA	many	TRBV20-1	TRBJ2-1	CSARGYSYNEQFF	TGCAGTGCTCGAGGGTACTCCTACAATGAGCAGTTCTTC
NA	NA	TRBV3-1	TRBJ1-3	CASRDAGTSGNTIYF	TGTGCCAGCAGAGACGCCGGGACCTCTGGAAACACCATATATTTT
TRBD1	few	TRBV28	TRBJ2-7	CASRGMGQGPLYEQYF	TGTGCCAGCAGAGGTATGGGACAGGGGCCCCTCTACGAGCAGTACTTC
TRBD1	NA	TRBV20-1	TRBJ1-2	CSARDPQGIPDGYTF	TGCAGTGCTAGAGATCCACAGGGGATACCCGATGGCTACACCTTC
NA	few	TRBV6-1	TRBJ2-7	CASSPLRASYEQYF	TGTGCCAGCAGTCCTTTGAGAGCCTCCTACGAGCAGTACTTC
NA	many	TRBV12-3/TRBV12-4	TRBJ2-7	CASRQQGQDGEQYF	TGTGCCAGCAGACAACAGGGTCAAGATGGCGAGCAGTACTTC
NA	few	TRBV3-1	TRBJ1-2	CASSLRGGEGYTF	TGTGCCAGCAGCCTCCGGGGCGGAGAGGGCTACACCTTC
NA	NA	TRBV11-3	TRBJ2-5	CASSPWGAYYQETQYF	TGTGCCAGCAGCCCATGGGGAGCCTACTATCAAGAGACCCAGTACTTC
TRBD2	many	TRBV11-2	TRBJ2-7	CASSLTSGDYEQYF	TGTGCCAGCAGCTTAACTAGCGGGGACTACGAGCAGTACTTC
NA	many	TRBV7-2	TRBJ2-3	CASSLVVQGGDTQYF	TGTGCCAGCAGCTTAGTAGTACAGGGAGGAGATACGCAGTATTTT
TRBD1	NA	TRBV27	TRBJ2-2	CASRDAGTGPTGELFF	TGTGCCAGCAGGGACGCAGGGACAGGACCCACCGGGGAGCTGTTTTTT
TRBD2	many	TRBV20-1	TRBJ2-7	CSARRAPGLATSYEQYF	TGCAGTGCTAGGAGGGCCCCAGGACTAGCCACCTCCTACGAGCAGTACTTC
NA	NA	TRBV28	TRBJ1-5	CASSSRESRQPQHF	TGTGCCAGCAGTTCCCGCGAGAGTCGGCAGCCCCAGCATTTT
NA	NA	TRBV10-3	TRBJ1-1	CAIRNSSGNTEAFF	TGTGCCATCAGAAACTCTTCGGGAAACACTGAAGCTTTCTTT
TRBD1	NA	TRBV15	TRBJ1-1	CATSGDRGILNTEAFF	TGTGCCACCAGCGGGGACAGGGGCATCTTGAACACTGAAGCTTTCTTT
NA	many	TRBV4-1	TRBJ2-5	CASSQDPAVKTQYF	TGCGCCAGCAGCCAAGATCCGGCGGTGAAGACCCAGTACTTC
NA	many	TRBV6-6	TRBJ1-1	CASSYSGSANTEAFF	TGTGCCAGCAGTTACTCGGGGAGCGCGAACACTGAAGCTTTCTTT
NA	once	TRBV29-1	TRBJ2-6	CSAPTSGANVLTF	TGCAGCGCCCCGACCTCTGGGGCCAACGTCCTGACTTTC
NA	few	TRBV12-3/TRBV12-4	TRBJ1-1	CASSLTEKAFF	TGTGCCAGCAGTTTGACAGAAAAAGCTTTCTTT
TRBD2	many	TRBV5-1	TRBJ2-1	CASSLGLAGEPEQFF	TGCGCCAGCAGCTTGGGACTAGCGGGAGAACCTGAGCAGTTCTTC
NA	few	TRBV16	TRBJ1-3	CASSQRAGTGNTIYF	TGTGCCAGCAGCCAACGGGCAGGGACTGGAAACACCATATATTTT
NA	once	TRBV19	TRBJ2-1	CASSIDPTGTPFPNEQFF	TGTGCCAGTAGTATAGACCCTACCGGGACTCCCTTCCCCAATGAGCAGTTCTTC
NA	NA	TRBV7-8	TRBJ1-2	CASSLSQGLSYGYTF	TGTGCCAGCAGCTTGTCCCAGGGTTTGAGCTATGGCTACACCTTC
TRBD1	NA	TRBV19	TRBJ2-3	CASSPRDRGFTDTQYF	TGTGCCAGTAGTCCGCGGGACAGGGGGTTCACAGATACGCAGTATTTT
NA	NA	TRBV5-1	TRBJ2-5	CASSLISAGETQYF	TGCGCCAGCAGCTTGATCTCAGCGGGAGAGACCCAGTACTTC
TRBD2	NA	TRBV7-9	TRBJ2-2	CASSPPRLAVGELFF	TGTGCCAGCAGCCCCCCACGGCTAGCGGTCGGGGAGCTGTTTTTT